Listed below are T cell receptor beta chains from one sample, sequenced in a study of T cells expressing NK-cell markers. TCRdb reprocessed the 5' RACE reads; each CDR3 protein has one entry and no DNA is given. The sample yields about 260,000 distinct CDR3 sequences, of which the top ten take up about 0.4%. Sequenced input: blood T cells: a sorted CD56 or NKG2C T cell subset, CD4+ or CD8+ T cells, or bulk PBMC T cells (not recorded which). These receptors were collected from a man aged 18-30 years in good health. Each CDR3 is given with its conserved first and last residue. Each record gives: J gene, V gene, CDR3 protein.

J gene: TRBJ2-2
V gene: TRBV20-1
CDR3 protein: CSAGALSGELFF

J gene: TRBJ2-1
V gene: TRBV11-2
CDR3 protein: CASSSLAASGTSYNEQFF

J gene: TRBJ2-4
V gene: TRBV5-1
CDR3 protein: CASKDRVDIQYF

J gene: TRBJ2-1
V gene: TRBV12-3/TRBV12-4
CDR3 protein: CASSFEASLGNEQFF

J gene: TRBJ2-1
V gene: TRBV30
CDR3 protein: CASSGSAVWEQFF

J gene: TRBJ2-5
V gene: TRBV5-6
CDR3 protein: CASSFGVRGETQYF

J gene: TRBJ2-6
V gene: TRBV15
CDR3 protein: CATSRVSGARAGANVLTF

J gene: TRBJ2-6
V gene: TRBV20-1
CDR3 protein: CSARASNRVPNVLTF

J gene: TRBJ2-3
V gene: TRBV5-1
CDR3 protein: CASSLELAGSTDTQYF

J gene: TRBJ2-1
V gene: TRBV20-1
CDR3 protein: CSATRGVPQQFF

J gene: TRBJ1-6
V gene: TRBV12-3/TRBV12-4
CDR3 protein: CASGQGNSPLHF

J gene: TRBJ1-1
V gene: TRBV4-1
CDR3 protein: CASSQPLDGEAFF

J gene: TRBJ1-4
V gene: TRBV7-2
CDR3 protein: CASSFRGDEKLFF

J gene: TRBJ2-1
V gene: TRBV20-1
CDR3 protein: CSARKLAGGPLNEQFF

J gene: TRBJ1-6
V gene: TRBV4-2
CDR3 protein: CASSLARSPLHF

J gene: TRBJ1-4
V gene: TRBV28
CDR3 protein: CASSEGVLMREKLFF

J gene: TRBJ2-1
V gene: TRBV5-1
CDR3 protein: CASEISGGRNEQFF

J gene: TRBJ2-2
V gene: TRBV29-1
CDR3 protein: CSVNTFSGRAGGELFF

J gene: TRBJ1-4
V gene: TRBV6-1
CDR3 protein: CASREQGAPSNEKLFF

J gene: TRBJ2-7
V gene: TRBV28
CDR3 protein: CASSPSRGPYEQYF

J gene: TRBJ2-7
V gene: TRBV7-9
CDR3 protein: CASSLGLAGYEQYF

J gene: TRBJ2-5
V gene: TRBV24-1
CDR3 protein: CATSDRGPDRETQYF

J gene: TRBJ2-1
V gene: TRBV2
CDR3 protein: CASSDELEQFF

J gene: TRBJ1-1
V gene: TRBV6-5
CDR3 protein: CASSYGDRGRAFF

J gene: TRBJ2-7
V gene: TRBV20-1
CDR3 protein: CSAGRDPDEQYF

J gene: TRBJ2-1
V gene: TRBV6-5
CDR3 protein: CASTALTAYNEQFF

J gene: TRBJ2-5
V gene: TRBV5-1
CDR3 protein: CASSARDRGSETQYF

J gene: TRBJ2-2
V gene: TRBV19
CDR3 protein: CASSIIVGTNTGELFF

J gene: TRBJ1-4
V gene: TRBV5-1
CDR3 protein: CASSPWSGDGEKLFF

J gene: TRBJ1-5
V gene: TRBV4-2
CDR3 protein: CASSQGGGTPLNQPQHF